This section outlines one T cell receptor beta chain sequence together with its context. The germline CDR1 and CDR2 sequences are KGHSH and LQKENI. The CDR3 is 15 residues long. V shed 2 bases and J shed 3 bases, with 13 bases lying between them. The assay was immunoSEQ multiplex PCR, and TCRdb's table has in-frame clones only and misses some. Among roughly 100,000 clones, about 82% were seen once, and the ten largest hold around a quarter. The sample is drawn from a study of blood T cell repertoires in COVID-19. The receptor was derived from a human donor in a cohort sampled during active COVID-19. The chain has TRBV18 and TRBJ1-1; no clear D. Sequencing input: peripheral blood. The CDR3 nucleotides read TGTGCCAGCTCACCAACAGCCCCCGGTGACACTGAAGCTTTCTTT. Its translation: CASSPTAPGDTEAFF. The full variable domain, rest sourced from reference TRBV18 and TRBJ1-1, is NAGVMQNPRHLVRRRGQEARLRCSPMKGHSHVYWYRQLPEEGLKFMVYLQKENIIDESGMPKERFSAEFPKEGPSILRIQQVVRGDSAAYFCASSPTAPGDTEAFFGQGTRLTVV.